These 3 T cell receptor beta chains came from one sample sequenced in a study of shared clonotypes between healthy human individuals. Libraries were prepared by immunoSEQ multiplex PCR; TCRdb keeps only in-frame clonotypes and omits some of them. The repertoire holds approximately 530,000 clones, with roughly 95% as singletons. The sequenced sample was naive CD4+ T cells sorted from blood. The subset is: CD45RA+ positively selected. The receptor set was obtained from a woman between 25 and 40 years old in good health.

The CDR3 bases are TGTGCCAGTAGTACAAACGGACCATTCTCTGGAAACACCATATATTTT. Protein product: CASSTNGPFSGNTIYF. The V and J genes are TRBV19 and TRBJ1-3, with D unresolved. V lost 4 bases, J lost 0 bases, and 13 bases lay in between. Germline CDR1 reads LNHDA; CDR2 reads SQIVND (reference sequence). The CDR3 loop spans 16 amino acids.

This chain's CDR3 is CASSFAQYEQYF. CDR3 coding DNA: TGTGCCAGCAGCTTCGCTCAGTACGAGCAGTACTTC. V and J are TRBV7-4 and TRBJ2-7, with unresolved D. V was shortened by 3 bases and J by 4 bases, with 7 bases between the two germline ends. This CDR3 comprises 12 residues. In germline, CDR1 is SGHVT, CDR2 SQSDAQ.

In DNA form, the CDR3 reads TGTGCCAGCAGCTCTAGCGGACAAAACATTCAGTACTTC. Encoded protein: CASSSSGQNIQYF. The chain is built from TRBV27 and TRBJ2-4; 7 positions agree with TRBD2. The V segment lost 6 bases and the J segment 5 bases; nucleotides outside the gene matches: 4. The germline V gene has CDR1 MNHEY and CDR2 SMNVEV (reference sequence). The CDR3 extends over 13 amino acids.